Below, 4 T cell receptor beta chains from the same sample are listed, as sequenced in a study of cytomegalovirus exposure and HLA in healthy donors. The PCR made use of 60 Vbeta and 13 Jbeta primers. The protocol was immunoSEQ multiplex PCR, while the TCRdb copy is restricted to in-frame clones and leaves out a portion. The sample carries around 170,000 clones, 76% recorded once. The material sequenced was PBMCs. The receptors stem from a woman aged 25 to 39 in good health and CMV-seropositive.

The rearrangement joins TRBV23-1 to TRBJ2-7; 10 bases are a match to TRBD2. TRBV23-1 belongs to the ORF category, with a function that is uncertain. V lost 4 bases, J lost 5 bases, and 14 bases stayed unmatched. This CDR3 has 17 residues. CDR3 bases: TGCGCCAGCAGTCCTCCGCCAACCACTAGCGGGACTAACGAGCAGTACTTC. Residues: CASSPPPTTSGTNEQYF.

As DNA, the CDR3 is TGTGCCAGCAGTTTCGGGGGTAAGGTATTGCGAAATCAGCCCCAGCATTTT. It yields the protein CASSFGGKVLRNQPQHF. The chain employs TRBV28 and TRBJ1-5, with D tentatively TRBD1 (5 bases). Trimming removed 3 bases at V and 4 bases at J, with 19 bases between. CDR3 length: 17 residues. Germline CDR1 reads MDHEN; CDR2 reads SYDVKM.

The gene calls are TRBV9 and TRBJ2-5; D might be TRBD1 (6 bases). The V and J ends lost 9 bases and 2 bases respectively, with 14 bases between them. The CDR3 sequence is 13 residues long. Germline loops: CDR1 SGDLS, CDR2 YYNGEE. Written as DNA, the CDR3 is TGTGCCACACCCCCCGGACAGCAAGAGACCCAGTACTTC. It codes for CATPPGQQETQYF.

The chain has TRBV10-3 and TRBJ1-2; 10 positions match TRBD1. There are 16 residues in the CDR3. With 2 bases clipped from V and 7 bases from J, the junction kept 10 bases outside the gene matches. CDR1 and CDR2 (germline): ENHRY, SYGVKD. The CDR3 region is CAISEPRQGANIGYTF. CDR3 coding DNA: TGTGCCATCAGTGAGCCCCGACAGGGGGCAAATATTGGCTACACCTTC.